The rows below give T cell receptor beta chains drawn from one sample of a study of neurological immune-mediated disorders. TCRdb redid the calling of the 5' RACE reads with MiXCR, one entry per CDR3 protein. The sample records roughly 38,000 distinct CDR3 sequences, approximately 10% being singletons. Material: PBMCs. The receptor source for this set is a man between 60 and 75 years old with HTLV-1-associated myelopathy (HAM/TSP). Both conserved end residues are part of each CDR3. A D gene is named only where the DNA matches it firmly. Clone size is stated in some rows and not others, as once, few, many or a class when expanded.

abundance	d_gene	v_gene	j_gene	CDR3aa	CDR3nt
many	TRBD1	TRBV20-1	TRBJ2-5	CSARATGGETQYF	TGCAGTGCTAGAGCGACAGGGGGAGAGACCCAGTACTTC
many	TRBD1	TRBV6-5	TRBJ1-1	CASSLQPRQGTTEAFF	TGTGCCAGCAGCCTACAACCACGACAGGGTACCACTGAAGCTTTCTTT
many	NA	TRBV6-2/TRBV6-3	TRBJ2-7	CASSYGGTYEQYF	TGTGCCAGCAGTTACGGGGGAACCTACGAGCAGTACTTC
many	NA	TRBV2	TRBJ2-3	CASSEWDPRDTQYF	TGTGCCAGCAGTGAGTGGGACCCAAGAGATACGCAGTATTTT
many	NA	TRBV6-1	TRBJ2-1	CASAWLLDPPNEQFF	TGTGCCAGCGCTTGGTTGTTAGACCCCCCCAATGAGCAGTTCTTC
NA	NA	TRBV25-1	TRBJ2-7	CASSAAPLYEQYF	TGTGCCAGCAGTGCTGCGCCACTCTACGAGCAGTACTTC
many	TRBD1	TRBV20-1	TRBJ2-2	CSARPRDRGVLTGELFF	TGCAGTGCTAGGCCCCGGGACAGGGGAGTTTTGACCGGGGAGCTGTTTTTT
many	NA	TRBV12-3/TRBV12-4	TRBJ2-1	CASGPGRNEQFF	TGTGCCAGCGGCCCAGGGCGCAATGAGCAGTTCTTC
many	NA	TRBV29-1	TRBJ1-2	CSLRQSQIGDGYTF	TGCAGCTTACGACAGAGCCAGATAGGGGATGGCTACACCTTC
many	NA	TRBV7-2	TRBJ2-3	CASSLSDTQYF	TGTGCCAGCAGCCTTAGTGATACGCAGTATTTT
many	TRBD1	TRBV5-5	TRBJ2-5	CASSFGTAETQYF	TGTGCCAGCAGCTTTGGGACAGCGGAGACCCAGTACTTC
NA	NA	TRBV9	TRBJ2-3	CASSVDGSLSDTQYF	TGTGCCAGCAGCGTAGACGGGAGCCTCTCAGATACGCAGTATTTT
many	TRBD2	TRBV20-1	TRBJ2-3	CSAITSGAGDTQYF	TGCAGTGCCATTACTAGCGGAGCGGGGGATACGCAGTATTTT
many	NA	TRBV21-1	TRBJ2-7	CASSTHGTGGSEQYF	TGTGCCAGCAGCACCCACGGGACAGGGGGCTCCGAGCAGTACTTC
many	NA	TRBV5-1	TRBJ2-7	CASSLASKREQYF	TGCGCCAGCAGCTTGGCTAGCAAGCGGGAGCAGTACTTC
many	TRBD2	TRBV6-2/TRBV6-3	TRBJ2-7	CASSTSGRVTYEQYF	TGTGCCAGCTCAACTAGCGGGAGAGTCACGTACGAGCAGTACTTC
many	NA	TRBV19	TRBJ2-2	CASSTPRRGGTGELFF	TGTGCCAGTAGTACTCCTCGGCGGGGAGGAACCGGGGAGCTGTTTTTT
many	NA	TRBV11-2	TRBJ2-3	CASSLGGRGADTQYF	TGTGCCAGCAGCCTGGGGGGTCGAGGGGCAGATACGCAGTATTTT
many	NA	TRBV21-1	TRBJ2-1	CASSTKRTGGHEQFF	TGTGCCAGCAGCACTAAACGGACAGGCGGGCATGAGCAGTTCTTC
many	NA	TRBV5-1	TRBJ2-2	CASSSAGQGRGPGELFF	TGCGCCAGCAGCTCAGCCGGCCAGGGGCGCGGACCCGGGGAGCTGTTTTTT
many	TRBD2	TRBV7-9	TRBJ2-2	CASSRLAGGAGELFF	TGTGCCAGCAGCCGACTAGCGGGAGGTGCCGGGGAGCTGTTTTTT
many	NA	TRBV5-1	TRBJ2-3	CASSLEDSFTDTQYF	TGCGCCAGCAGCTTGGAGGACAGCTTCACAGATACGCAGTATTTT
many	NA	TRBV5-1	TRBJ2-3	CASRQERASTDTQYF	TGCGCCAGCCGCCAGGAGCGGGCTAGCACAGATACGCAGTATTTT
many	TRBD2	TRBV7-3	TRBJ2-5	CASSLTGGLAGVETQYF	TGTGCCAGCAGCTTAACGGGGGGGCTAGCGGGAGTTGAGACCCAGTACTTC
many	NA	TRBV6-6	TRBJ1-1	CASSRGRDTEAFF	TGTGCCAGTTCCCGAGGTAGGGACACTGAAGCTTTCTTT
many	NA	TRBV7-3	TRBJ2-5	CASSPTGGGETQYF	TGTGCCAGCAGCCCTACGGGTGGTGGGGAGACCCAGTACTTC
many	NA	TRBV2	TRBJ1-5	CASSQRNQPQHF	TGTGCCAGCAGCCAGAGGAATCAGCCCCAGCATTTT
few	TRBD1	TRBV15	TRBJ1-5	CATSRDKGTGVGEPQHF	TGTGCCACCAGCAGAGATAAGGGGACAGGGGTCGGGGAGCCCCAGCATTTT
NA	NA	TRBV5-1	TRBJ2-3	CASSLVPDKETQYF	TGCGCCAGCAGCTTGGTTCCGGACAAAGAAACACAGTATTTT
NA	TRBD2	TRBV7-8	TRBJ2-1	CASSLGGVAGVYNEQFF	TGTGCCAGCAGCTTGGGGGGGGTAGCGGGGGTCTACAATGAGCAGTTCTTC
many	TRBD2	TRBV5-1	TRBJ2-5	CASSTGLAGNWGETQYF	TGCGCCAGCAGCACCGGACTAGCGGGGAACTGGGGGGAGACCCAGTACTTC
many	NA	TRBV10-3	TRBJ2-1	CATETGLGTNEQFF	TGTGCCACCGAAACGGGACTGGGTACTAATGAGCAGTTCTTC
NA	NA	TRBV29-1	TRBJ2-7	CNVVDRKSYEQYF	TGCAACGTTGTAGACCGAAAGAGCTACGAGCAGTACTTC
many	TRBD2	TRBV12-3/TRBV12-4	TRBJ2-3	CASSRWEAGGTDTQYF	TGTGCCAGCAGTCGGTGGGAAGCGGGAGGAACAGATACGCAGTATTTT
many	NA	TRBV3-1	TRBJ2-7	CASSQGFSGSYEQYF	TGTGCCAGCAGCCAAGGGTTTAGCGGCTCCTACGAGCAGTACTTC
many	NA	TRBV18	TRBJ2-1	CASSPGMAGLYNEQFF	TGTGCCAGCTCGCCGGGGATGGCGGGACTCTACAATGAGCAGTTCTTC
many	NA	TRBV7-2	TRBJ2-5	CASSSTWKVPQETQYF	TGTGCCAGCAGCTCCACTTGGAAAGTCCCTCAAGAGACCCAGTACTTC
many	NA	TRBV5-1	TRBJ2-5	CASSLGVRSQETQYF	TGCGCCAGCAGCTTGGGTGTGCGGAGCCAAGAGACCCAGTACTTC
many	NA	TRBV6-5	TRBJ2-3	CASSQDPGSTDTQYF	TGTGCCAGCAGCCAGGACCCAGGCAGCACAGATACGCAGTATTTT
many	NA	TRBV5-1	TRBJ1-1	CASSLDSRNTEAFF	TGCGCCAGCAGCTTGGACAGCCGAAACACTGAAGCTTTCTTT
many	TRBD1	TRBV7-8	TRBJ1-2	CASSLQGPIYGYTF	TGTGCCAGCAGCCTACAGGGGCCCATCTATGGCTACACCTTC
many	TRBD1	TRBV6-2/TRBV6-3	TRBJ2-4	CASKTGNDIQYF	TGTGCCAGCAAGACAGGGAATGACATTCAGTACTTC
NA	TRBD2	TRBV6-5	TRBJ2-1	CASTPGGLGMGGINEQFF	TGTGCCAGCACCCCCGGAGGCTTGGGGATGGGAGGGATCAATGAGCAGTTCTTC
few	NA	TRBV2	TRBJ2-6	CASSRRGRSSGANVLTF	TGTGCCAGCAGCCGACGAGGGAGAAGCTCTGGGGCCAACGTCCTGACTTTC
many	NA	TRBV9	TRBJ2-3	CASSSKGVADTQYF	TGTGCCAGCAGCTCAAAAGGGGTAGCAGATACGCAGTATTTT
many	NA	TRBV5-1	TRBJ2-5	CASSRGDRGETQYF	TGCGCCAGCAGCAGGGGGGACAGAGGAGAGACCCAGTACTTC
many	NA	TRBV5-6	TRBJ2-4	CASSLVTSKAQYF	TGTGCCAGCAGCTTGGTAACATCGAAAGCTCAGTACTTC
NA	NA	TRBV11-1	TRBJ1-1	CASSLAIHLAKGAFF	TGTGCCAGCAGCTTAGCGATCCATCTTGCGAAGGGGGCTTTCTTT